Following are 25 T cell receptor beta chains from one sample sequenced in a study of T cell responses to AZD1222 COVID-19 vaccine. Repertoires were generated with immunoSEQ multiplex PCR, while TCRdb's copy carries only in-frame clones and drops some. The sample lists approximately 140,000 clones, around 90% occurring once. This material consisted of peripheral blood, taken 28 days after the second AZD1222 dose. The receptors stem from an adult who received the AZD1222 COVID-19 vaccine.

V gene TRBV6-5 combines with J gene TRBJ2-3, with D maybe TRBD2 (5 bases). The V end lost 11 bases, the J end lost 0 bases, and 9 bases lay between the germline ends. This CDR3 is 12 amino acids long. Germline CDR1 reads MNHEY; CDR2 reads SVGAGI. The CDR3 loop reads CASEGSTDTQYF. The CDR3 coding sequence is TGTGCCTCAGAGGGTAGCACAGATACGCAGTATTTT.

Comment on this clone: The germline gene is not matched at one end of the junction; a read error may be the cause. The genes are TRBV5-6 and TRBJ2-5; the match to TRBD2 covers 11 bases. The CDR3 length is 12 residues. The germline V gene has CDR1 SGHDT and CDR2 YYEEEE. For the CDR3, the DNA is TGTGCCAGCAGCTTTCTAGCGGGAGGCCTCCACTTC. It is translated as CASSFLAGGLHF.

The J gene is TRBJ2-5, the V gene TRBV7-9, with 8 nucleotides matching TRBD1. CDR1 is SEHNR, CDR2 FQNEAQ, per germline (reference sequence). Trimming took 0 bases from V and 1 from J; bases not matched to a gene: 7. There are 17 residues in the CDR3. In nucleotides, the CDR3 is TGTGCCAGCAGCTTAGCAGTAAGGACAGGGATCCAAGAGACCCAGTACTTC. This encodes CASSLAVRTGIQETQYF.

The chain carries TRBV3-1 (or the pseudogene TRBV3-2) and TRBJ2-7; 14 nucleotides match TRBD2. Germline loops: CDR1 LGHDT, CDR2 YNNKEL (reference sequence). This CDR3 has 16 residues. V was clipped by 1 base and J by 1 base; unmatched bases: 0. In DNA form, the CDR3 reads TGTGCCAGCAGCCAAGGACTAGCGGGAGGGTCCTACGAGCAGTACTTC. This gives the protein CASSQGLAGGSYEQYF.

The chain combines TRBV9 with TRBJ2-2; 11 bases match TRBD2. Looked up from germline, CDR1 is SGDLS and CDR2 is YYNGEE. The CDR3 length is 14 residues. Trimming took 4 bases from V and 8 from J; bases not matched to a gene: 4. For the CDR3, the DNA is TGTGCCAGCAGCCCCCGACTAGCGGGAGGGGAGCTGTTTTTT. This encodes CASSPRLAGGELFF.

The chain has TRBV3-1 (or the pseudogene TRBV3-2) and TRBJ1-6; no definite D call. The CDR3 is 15 amino acids. Germline values: CDR1 LGHDT, CDR2 YNNKEL (reference sequence). V lost 0 bases to trimming and J lost 10 bases, with 13 bases between them. CDR3 in DNA: TGTGCCAGCAGCCAAGAGGGAGCGTCGACCTCACCCCTCCACTTT. It encodes CASSQEGASTSPLHF.

The chain employs TRBV13 and TRBJ2-7; the D gene is possibly TRBD2 (6 bases). Deletions cut 0 bases from V and 1 base from J, with 10 bases between. Germline V gives CDR1 PRHDT, CDR2 FYEKMQ (reference sequence). The CDR3 runs 15 residues. The CDR3 DNA reads TGTGCCAGCAGCTTAGGCCCCGGGGGTTCCTACGAGCAGTACTTC. It yields the protein CASSLGPGGSYEQYF.

CDR3 sequence (DNA): TGTGCCAGCAGCTTGGGGACAGGGGGGCAATCACCCCTCCACTTT. It specifies CASSLGTGGQSPLHF. The rearrangement joins TRBV5-5 to TRBJ1-6, with 10 bases aligning to TRBD1. CDR1 and CDR2 from the germline V gene are SGHKS and YYEKEE (reference sequence). The CDR3 runs to 15 residues. Trimming at V came to 0 bases and at J to 10 bases, leaving 4 bases not matched to a gene.

The chain has TRBV24-1 and TRBJ2-1; TRBD2 is a possible D gene (6 bases). The V gene lost 4 bases and the J gene lost 7 bases, with 19 bases spanning the gap. This CDR3 has 16 residues. CDR1 is KGHDR, CDR2 SFDVKD, per germline. CDR3 in amino acids: CATSEARLGSGNEQFF. The CDR3 DNA follows: TGTGCCACCAGTGAGGCCCGACTAGGGAGTGGGAATGAGCAGTTCTTC.

The rearrangement links TRBV3-1 (or the pseudogene TRBV3-2) to TRBJ2-1; D assignment may be TRBD1 or TRBD2 (5 bases each). The CDR3 covers 13 residues. Germline CDR1 is LGHDT and CDR2 is YNNKEL (reference sequence). V gave up 4 bases and J gave up 6 bases, with 10 bases separating them. CDR3 DNA: TGTGCCAGCAGCCCCTGGGGGTCCAATGAGCAGTTCTTC. Protein: CASSPWGSNEQFF.

This clone was seen only a few times. This chain joins TRBV18 and TRBJ2-5; a weak D match, TRBD2 (5 bases). CDR1 is KGHSH and CDR2 is LQKENI in the germline V gene. This CDR3 contains 15 residues. V shed 2 bases and J shed 1 base, with 11 bases lying between them. CDR3 in DNA: TGTGCCAGCTCACCAGCCCCAGCGGCCCAAGAGACCCAGTACTTC. Encoded protein: CASSPAPAAQETQYF. The whole variable domain, remainder taken from reference TRBV18 and TRBJ2-5, is NAGVMQNPRHLVRRRGQEARLRCSPMKGHSHVYWYRQLPEEGLKFMVYLQKENIIDESGMPKERFSAEFPKEGPSILRIQQVVRGDSAAYFCASSPAPAAQETQYFGPGTRLLVL.

This sequence joins TRBV7-9 and TRBJ2-7; 8 bases match TRBD2. The CDR3 has 16 amino acids. V trimming: 5 bases; J trimming: 3 bases; junction bases outside the gene matches: 12. Germline assignment: CDR1 SEHNR and CDR2 FQNEAQ (reference sequence). The chain's CDR3 is CASSKGRGREVYEQYF. The CDR3 nucleotides are TGTGCCAGCAGCAAAGGTCGCGGGCGGGAGGTCTACGAGCAGTACTTC. Drawing the rest from reference TRBV7-9 and TRBJ2-7, the complete variable domain is DTGVSQNPRHKITKRGQNVTFRCDPISEHNRLYWYRQTLGQGPEFLTYFQNEAQLEKSRLLSDRFSAERPKGSFSTLEIQRTEQGDSAMYLCASSKGRGREVYEQYFGPGTRLTVT.

This clone was observed a handful of times. The chain joins TRBV2 to TRBJ1-2; 9 bases align to TRBD1. V shed 7 bases and J 1 base; nucleotides not matched to a gene: 10. The CDR3 runs to 16 residues. CDR1 and CDR2 from the germline V gene are SNHLY and FYNNEI. Here the CDR3 DNA reads TGTGCCAGCAATCTCCCGGGACAGGGTATTAACTATGGCTACACCTTC. Protein sequence: CASNLPGQGINYGYTF.

The chain is built from TRBV7-2 and TRBJ1-2, with 8 bases matching TRBD1. J gave up 0 bases and V 5 bases, and 5 bases lay outside the gene matches. Germline CDR1 and CDR2: SGHTA and FQGNSA. The CDR3 runs 15 residues. CDR3 DNA sequence: TGTGCCAGCAGCACAAAACAGGGGGCTAACTATGGCTACACCTTC. Protein sequence: CASSTKQGANYGYTF.

The chain employs TRBV29-1 and TRBJ1-6; D gene uncertain. The CDR3 loop spans 13 amino acids. V was shortened by 4 bases and J by 9 bases, with 13 bases between the two germline ends. Germline-derived CDR1 and CDR2 are SQVTM and ANQGSEA. The CDR3 sequence is CSVVVGIGSPLHF. DNA of the CDR3: TGCAGCGTTGTCGTTGGCATTGGTTCACCCCTCCACTTT.

The chain recombines TRBV30 with TRBJ1-3; a possible D gene is TRBD1 (5 bases). The CDR3 totals 11 residues. V was trimmed by 5 bases and J by 4 bases, leaving 6 bases between them. Germline V gene lookup returns CDR1 GTSNPN and CDR2 SVGIG (reference sequence). The CDR3 spells CAWGGGNTIYF. For the CDR3, the DNA is TGTGCCTGGGGGGGAGGAAACACCATATATTTT.

The chain combines TRBV2 with TRBJ1-1; possibly TRBD1 for D (6 bases). The CDR3 runs to 10 residues. Germline loops: CDR1 SNHLY, CDR2 FYNNEI. Trimming stripped 6 bases from V and 7 bases from J, with 6 bases between. The CDR3 DNA follows: TGTGCCAGCAGAGGGGGTGAAGCTTTCTTT. Its translation is CASRGGEAFF.

The table lists this clone with a count of one. The V and J genes are TRBV5-1 and TRBJ1-2; D may be TRBD1 (6 bases). V was shortened by 4 bases and J by 5 bases, with 18 bases between the two germline ends. Germline V gene sequence: CDR1 SGHRS, CDR2 YFSETQ. This CDR3 has 15 amino acids. CDR3 bases: TGCGCCAGCAGCCCTAAACCGGGACAAGGATATGGCTACACCTTC. This encodes CASSPKPGQGYGYTF. Using reference TRBV5-1 and TRBJ1-2 for the parts outside the CDR3, the full variable domain is KAGVTQTPRYLIKTRGQQVTLSCSPISGHRSVSWYQQTPGQGLQFLFEYFSETQRNKGNFPGRFSGRQFSNSRSEMNVSTLELGDSALYLCASSPKPGQGYGYTFGSGTRLTVV.

This clone is a singleton in its sample. V usage is TRBV18 and J usage is TRBJ1-1; maybe TRBD1 (5 bases). CDR3 length equals 13 residues. Germline CDR1 is KGHSH and CDR2 is LQKENI. Trimming shortened V by 2 bases and J by 10 bases, and 14 bases separated the two germline ends. CDR3 region: CASSPSDTRGAFF. DNA for the CDR3: TGTGCCAGCTCACCAAGCGACACTAGGGGAGCTTTCTTT.

V is TRBV19 and J is TRBJ2-2, with D maybe TRBD2 (6 bases). Germline V gives CDR1 LNHDA, CDR2 SQIVND (reference sequence). Trimming pared 3 bases from V and 7 bases from J, leaving 12 bases between. The CDR3 is made up of 14 amino acids. The CDR3 is CASSIYGGYGELFF. CDR3 DNA sequence: TGTGCCAGTAGTATTTATGGGGGGTACGGGGAGCTGTTTTTT.

V is TRBV5-8 and J is TRBJ1-6, with D possibly matching TRBD1 (5 bases). Germline CDR1 and CDR2: SGHTS and YDEGEE. The CDR3 is made up of 15 amino acids. The V end lost 0 bases, the J end lost 7 bases, and 11 bases lay between the germline ends. CDR3 DNA: TGTGCCAGCAGCTTGGCCGGGACCGTCAATTCACCCCTCCACTTT. Residues: CASSLAGTVNSPLHF.

CDR3 residues: CASSLGGTGIGQPQHF. CDR3 in DNA: TGTGCCAGCAGCTTAGGCGGGACAGGGATCGGTCAGCCCCAGCATTTT. The genes are TRBV7-9 and TRBJ1-5; TRBD1 agrees at 9 bases. Germline CDR1 is SEHNR and CDR2 is FQNEAQ (reference sequence). The CDR3 loop spans 16 amino acids. V dropped 1 base and J dropped 6; count of bases not matched to a gene: 7.

The chain has TRBV3-1 (or the pseudogene TRBV3-2) and TRBJ2-1; 10 bases match TRBD2. V was clipped by 4 bases and J by 0 bases; unmatched bases: 6. CDR1 LGHDT and CDR2 YNNKEL come from the germline V gene (reference sequence). CDR3 length equals 17 residues. The CDR3 DNA reads TGTGCCAGCAGCCCCCTAGCGGGAGCCAGCTCCTACAATGAGCAGTTCTTC. The encoded protein is CASSPLAGASSYNEQFF.

The chain uses TRBV5-1 and TRBJ1-4; D remains unclear. Germline V gene data show CDR1 as SGHRS and CDR2 as YFSETQ. Trimming pared 1 base from V and 0 bases from J, leaving 7 bases between. The CDR3 has 15 residues. The CDR3 DNA reads TGCGCCAGCAGCTTGTCCCACCCAACTAATGAAAAACTGTTTTTT. It codes for CASSLSHPTNEKLFF.

The rearrangement links TRBV3-1 (or the pseudogene TRBV3-2) to TRBJ2-2, with 7 bases fitting TRBD2. The germline V gene encodes CDR1 LGHDT and CDR2 YNNKEL (reference sequence). The CDR3 has 14 residues. V lost 4 bases and J lost 4; bases outside the gene matches: 3. The CDR3 protein is CASSLTSATGELFF. The CDR3 DNA follows: TGTGCCAGCAGCCTAACTAGCGCCACCGGGGAGCTGTTTTTT.